A single sample is the source of the 26 T cell receptor beta chains below, sequenced in a study of Ad26.COV2.S vaccination and SARS-CoV-2 variants. Repertoires were generated with immunoSEQ multiplex PCR, while TCRdb's copy carries only in-frame clones and drops some. Of 200,000 to 250,000 clones in the sample, roughly 90% were seen once. Treatment of the sample: over 15 received Ad26.COV2.S at low or high dose, single or two shots; roughly five received placebo; per-sample allocation not given. Following the first vaccine or placebo injection, samples were taken on day 63. This specimen was peripheral blood, taken in a trial of Ad26.COV2.S vaccine versus placebo. These receptors originate from a person aged 18-65 years who received the Ad26.COV2.S COVID-19 vaccine or a placebo.

The rearrangement uses TRBV7-2 and TRBJ2-3; D is uncertain. The CDR3 length is 15 residues. V lost 5 bases, J lost 7 bases, and 19 bases lay in between. CDR1 is SGHTA and CDR2 is FQGNSA in the germline V gene. The CDR3 reads CASSANSVRRHTQYF. CDR3 nucleotides: TGTGCCAGCAGCGCCAACAGCGTACGCCGGCATACGCAGTATTTT.

This clone was detected only a few times. The CDR3 DNA reads as TGTGCCAGCAGTGGGAAGATAGGGACTTGGAACACTGAAGCTTTCTTT. Encoded protein: CASSGKIGTWNTEAFF. The genes are TRBV28 and TRBJ1-1, with a weak D call TRBD1 (5 bases). The CDR3 has 16 residues. Trimming shortened V by 5 bases and J by 1 base, and 17 bases separated the two germline ends. In germline, CDR1 is MDHEN, CDR2 SYDVKM.

J is TRBJ2-3 and V is TRBV4-2; TRBD2 matches at 8 bases. Germline values: CDR1 LGHNA, CDR2 YNFKEQ. Trimming removed 1 base from V and 3 bases from J; junction bases left unmatched: 6. There are 16 residues in the CDR3. CDR3 sequence (DNA): TGTGCCAGCAGCCAAGTTACACGGGGGGGAACAGATACGCAGTATTTT. Its protein product is CASSQVTRGGTDTQYF.

The rearrangement joins TRBV6-6 to TRBJ2-2; D may be TRBD1 or TRBD2 (5 bases each). The CDR3 contains 16 residues. The V gene lost 6 bases and the J gene lost 5 bases, with 19 bases spanning the gap. Germline CDR1 and CDR2: MNHNY and SVGAGI (reference sequence). CDR3: CASSTTLGDVTGELFF. DNA of the CDR3: TGTGCCAGCAGCACAACTCTAGGGGACGTAACCGGGGAGCTGTTTTTT.

V and J are TRBV6-5 and TRBJ2-7; D might be TRBD1 (5 bases). Germline V lookup: CDR1 MNHEY, CDR2 SVGAGI. The length of the CDR3 is 12 residues. V was clipped by 7 bases and J by 2 bases, with 9 bases between them. The CDR3 DNA is TGTGCCAGCAACCAGGGCCCCTACGAGCAGTACTTC. This gives the protein CASNQGPYEQYF.

The chain recombines TRBV5-4 with TRBJ1-1; D is possibly TRBD1 (6 bases). Germline CDR1 and CDR2: SGHNT and YYREEE (reference sequence). Trimming cost V 4 bases and J 3 bases, with 10 bases left between them. This CDR3 contains 13 residues. CDR3 coding DNA: TGTGCCAGCAGCCCCAGGGGTTACACTGAAGCTTTCTTT. It yields the protein CASSPRGYTEAFF.

This rearrangement joins TRBV28 to TRBJ2-6; maybe TRBD1 (6 bases). From germline, CDR1 is MDHEN and CDR2 SYDVKM. V lost 4 bases, J lost 3 bases, and 13 bases lay in between. CDR3 size: 16 residues. CDR3 protein: CASSSPGQRGANVLTF. The CDR3 region has the DNA TGTGCCAGCAGTTCCCCGGGACAACGTGGGGCCAACGTCCTGACTTTC.

This sequence joins TRBV18 and TRBJ2-1; 12 positions agree with TRBD1. CDR1 and CDR2 (germline): KGHSH, LQKENI. The CDR3 has 15 amino acids. J was trimmed by 7 bases and V by 2 bases; bases with no gene match: 3. CDR3 DNA: TGTGCCAGCTCACCAAGGGACAGGGGGCGGAATGAGCAGTTCTTC. As protein: CASSPRDRGRNEQFF.

This sequence joins TRBV7-9 and TRBJ1-1, with D uncertain. Per germline, CDR1 SEHNR and CDR2 FQNEAQ (reference sequence). V was shortened by 2 bases and J by 0 bases, with 7 bases between the two germline ends. The CDR3 covers 14 residues. CDR3 nucleotides: TGTGCCAGCAGCTTATCGCTCTTGAACACTGAAGCTTTCTTT. Its protein is CASSLSLLNTEAFF.

The gene calls are TRBV3-1 (or the pseudogene TRBV3-2) and TRBJ2-7; a possible D gene is TRBD1 (6 bases). Germline-derived CDR1 and CDR2 are LGHDT and YNNKEL (reference sequence). V lost 4 bases to trimming and J lost 1 base, with 14 bases between them. This CDR3 spans 15 amino acids. CDR3 residues: CASSPTGQNSYEQYF. The CDR3 coding sequence is TGTGCCAGCAGCCCCACTGGACAGAATTCCTACGAGCAGTACTTC.

The V call is TRBV7-8, the J call TRBJ2-5; D uncertain. Looked up from germline, CDR1 is SGHVS and CDR2 is FQNEAQ. V lost 2 bases and J 0 bases, leaving 7 bases between the germline ends. There are 14 residues in the CDR3. CDR3 loop: CASSLQSYQETQYF. The CDR3 coding sequence is TGTGCCAGCAGCTTACAGAGCTACCAAGAGACCCAGTACTTC. Combining the CDR3 with reference TRBV7-8 and TRBJ2-5 gives the whole variable domain GAGVSQSPRYKVAKRGQDVALRCDPISGHVSLFWYQQALGQGPEFLTYFQNEAQLDKSGLPSDRFFAERPEGSVSTLKIQRTQQEDSAVYLCASSLQSYQETQYFGPGTRLLVL.

The rearrangement links TRBV20-1 to TRBJ1-3; maybe TRBD1 (5 bases). Germline V gives CDR1 DFQATT, CDR2 SNEGSKA (reference sequence). V shed 5 bases and J shed 8 bases, with 7 bases lying between them. The CDR3 totals 10 residues. CDR3 in DNA: TGCAGTGCTGGACAAGACACCATATATTTT. Encoded protein: CSAGQDTIYF.

CDR3 in DNA: TGCGCCAGCAGCTTGGCCAAAGGGAGTGAAAAACTGTTTTTT. It is translated as CASSLAKGSEKLFF. The gene calls are TRBV5-1 and TRBJ1-4, with no clear D. Looked up from germline, CDR1 is SGHRS and CDR2 is YFSETQ. The germline V and J ends were trimmed by 0 bases and 7 bases, with 10 bases remaining between them. The CDR3 length is 14 residues. Combining the CDR3 with reference TRBV5-1 and TRBJ1-4 gives the whole variable domain KAGVTQTPRYLIKTRGQQVTLSCSPISGHRSVSWYQQTPGQGLQFLFEYFSETQRNKGNFPGRFSGRQFSNSRSEMNVSTLELGDSALYLCASSLAKGSEKLFFGSGTQLSVL.

The V and J genes are TRBV18 and TRBJ2-3; D is unresolved. The CDR3 is made up of 11 amino acids. Germline values: CDR1 KGHSH, CDR2 LQKENI. The V and J ends lost 1 base and 6 bases respectively, with 2 bases between them. CDR3 in amino acids: CASSPRDTQYF. CDR3 DNA: TGTGCCAGCTCACCACGGGATACGCAGTATTTT.

The V and J genes are TRBV7-2 and TRBJ2-4; 8 bases fit TRBD2. V gave up 4 bases and J gave up 5 bases; unmatched junction bases: 4. Germline CDR1 and CDR2: SGHTA and FQGNSA. This CDR3 has 14 residues. In DNA form, the CDR3 reads TGTGCCAGCAGCTACGGGACTAGGCAAAACATTCAGTACTTC. This codes for CASSYGTRQNIQYF.

This clone was detected only once. The chain couples TRBV14 to TRBJ2-7; D is perhaps TRBD1 (6 bases). Germline V CDR1 and CDR2: SGHDN, FVKESK. V was clipped by 4 bases and J by 2 bases, with 15 bases between them. This CDR3 contains 15 residues. The CDR3 DNA follows: TGTGCCAGCAGCCGAAAACAGGGAACCGCCTACGAGCAGTACTTC. Translation gives CASSRKQGTAYEQYF.

The chain has TRBV3-1 (or the pseudogene TRBV3-2) and TRBJ1-1; no definite D call. Germline CDR1 and CDR2: LGHDT and YNNKEL (reference sequence). V was clipped by 4 bases and J by 6 bases, with 12 bases between them. This CDR3 region has 13 residues. The CDR3 region has the DNA TGTGCCAGCAGCCGGAACCGCGGACCTGAAGCTTTCTTT. Translation gives CASSRNRGPEAFF.

CDR3 in amino acids: CASSRSERLTMDEQFF. Here the CDR3 DNA reads TGTGCCAGCAGCCGATCCGAGCGACTCACAATGGATGAGCAGTTCTTC. The chain uses TRBV3-1 (or the pseudogene TRBV3-2) and TRBJ2-1, with D uncertain. The CDR3 runs 16 residues. CDR1 is LGHDT and CDR2 is YNNKEL in the germline V gene (reference sequence). V was shortened by 4 bases and J by 8 bases, with 21 bases between the two germline ends.

The V gene is TRBV21-1, the J gene TRBJ2-7. TRBV21-1 is termed a pseudogene. The CDR3 sequence is 12 residues long. CDR3 sequence reads: CASTRPRDEQYF. The CDR3 DNA is TGTGCCAGCACCAGGCCAAGGGACGAGCAGTACTTC.

This clone is a singleton in its sample. The chain couples TRBV11-2 to TRBJ2-7, with 7 bases matching TRBD1. This CDR3 region has 15 residues. The germline gives CDR1 SGHAT, CDR2 FQNNGV. Trimming at V came to 0 bases and at J to 3 bases, leaving 5 bases not matched to a gene. The CDR3 DNA sequence: TGTGCCAGCAGCTTAGAATTGGCAGGGGGCTACGAGCAGTACTTC. Translating it yields CASSLELAGGYEQYF.

The rearrangement links TRBV29-1 to TRBJ1-1; D gene unclear. This CDR3 region has 13 residues. The germline CDR1 and CDR2 sequences are SQVTM and ANQGSEA. With 4 bases removed from V and 3 bases from J, the gap between germline ends came to 12 bases. This chain's CDR3 is CSVVVSLDTEAFF. The CDR3 DNA is TGCAGCGTTGTCGTGAGTTTGGACACTGAAGCTTTCTTT. The variable domain in full, with the rest retrieved from reference TRBV29-1 and TRBJ1-1, is SAVISQKPSRDICQRGTSLTIQCQVDSQVTMMFWYRQQPGQSLTLIATANQGSEATYESGFVIDKFPISRPNLTFSTLTVSNMSPEDSSIYLCSVVVSLDTEAFFGQGTRLTVV.

The chain combines TRBV10-3 with TRBJ1-4; perhaps TRBD1 as D (5 bases). Trimming removed 10 bases from V and 5 bases from J, with 17 bases in between. There are 14 residues in the CDR3. CDR1 is ENHRY, CDR2 SYGVKD, per germline. The CDR3 here is CATQSGYQNEKLFF. CDR3 nucleotides: TGTGCCACCCAGTCAGGGTATCAGAATGAAAAACTGTTTTTT.

V gene TRBV19 combines with J gene TRBJ2-2; D perhaps matches TRBD2 (5 bases). CDR3 length equals 12 residues. Per the germline V gene, CDR1 is LNHDA and CDR2 is SQIVND (reference sequence). V lost 5 bases and J lost 11, with 12 bases in between. The CDR3 DNA follows: TGTGCCAGTAGTTTTCCGGGAAGAGAGCTGTTTTTT. It translates to CASSFPGRELFF.

This clone has a single count. V and J are TRBV11-2 and TRBJ1-2; a possible D gene is TRBD1 (5 bases). CDR3 size: 16 residues. Trimming removed 3 bases at V and 3 bases at J, with 17 bases between. Germline CDR1 reads SGHAT; CDR2 reads FQNNGV. CDR3: CASSFGVGRGDYGYTF. CDR3 DNA sequence: TGTGCCAGCAGCTTTGGGGTTGGCCGGGGGGACTATGGCTACACCTTC.

This clone was counted a single time. This chain links TRBV28 with TRBJ2-7; 7 bases agree with TRBD2. V gave up 1 base and J gave up 1 base; unmatched junction bases: 7. This CDR3 is built from 16 residues. The germline CDR1 and CDR2 sequences are MDHEN and SYDVKM. CDR3: CASSLLARLASYEQYF. DNA of the CDR3: TGTGCCAGCAGTTTATTAGCCCGACTAGCTTCCTACGAGCAGTACTTC. Combining the CDR3 with reference TRBV28 and TRBJ2-7 gives the whole variable domain DVKVTQSSRYLVKRTGEKVFLECVQDMDHENMFWYRQDPGLGLRLIYFSYDVKMKEKGDIPEGYSVSREKKERFSLILESASTNQTSMYLCASSLLARLASYEQYFGPGTRLTVT.

The chain combines TRBV6-5 with TRBJ2-2; D remains unclear. Trimming took off 4 bases at V and 5 bases at J, with 5 bases between the two ends. The germline gives CDR1 MNHEY, CDR2 SVGAGI. This CDR3 comprises 12 residues. The CDR3 here is CASSFRTGELFF. The DNA for the CDR3 is TGTGCCAGCAGTTTTCGGACCGGGGAGCTGTTTTTT.